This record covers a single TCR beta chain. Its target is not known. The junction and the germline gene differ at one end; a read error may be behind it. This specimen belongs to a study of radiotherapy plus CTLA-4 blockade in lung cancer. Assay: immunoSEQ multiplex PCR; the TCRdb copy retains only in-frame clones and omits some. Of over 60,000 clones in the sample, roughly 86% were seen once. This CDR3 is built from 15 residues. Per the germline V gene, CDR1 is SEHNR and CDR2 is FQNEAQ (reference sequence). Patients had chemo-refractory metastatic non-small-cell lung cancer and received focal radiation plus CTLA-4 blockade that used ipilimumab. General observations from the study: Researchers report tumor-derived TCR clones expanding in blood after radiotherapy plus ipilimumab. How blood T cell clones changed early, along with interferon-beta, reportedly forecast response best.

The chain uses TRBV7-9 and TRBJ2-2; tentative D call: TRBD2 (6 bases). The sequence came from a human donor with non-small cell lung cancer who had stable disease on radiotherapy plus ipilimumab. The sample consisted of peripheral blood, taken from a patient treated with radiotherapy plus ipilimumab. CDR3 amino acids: CASTLRGGEAGELFF. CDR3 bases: TGTGCCAGCACCTTAAGGGGCGGGGAAGCCGGGGAGCTGTTTTTT.